The 20 T cell receptor beta chains below all came from one sample that was sequenced in a study of cytomegalovirus exposure and HLA in healthy donors. Use of 60 Vbeta and 13 Jbeta primers characterized the PCR. Libraries were prepared by immunoSEQ multiplex PCR; TCRdb keeps only in-frame clonotypes and omits some of them. The sample lists over 85,000 clones, more than 70% seen once, with 7.7% in the top ten. Sequences were obtained from PBMCs. The receptors were gathered from a female donor in good health and CMV-seronegative.

The chain has TRBV6-4 and TRBJ2-3; 12 nucleotides match TRBD1. Germline lookup yields CDR1 MRHNA and CDR2 SNTAGT. This CDR3 contains 15 residues. Trimming at V came to 3 bases and at J to 4 bases, leaving 2 bases not matched to a gene. The CDR3 DNA follows: TGTGCCAGCAGTGAGGGGACAGGGGGCGCAGATACGCAGTATTTT. It translates to CASSEGTGGADTQYF.

The chain combines TRBV7-3 with TRBJ2-7; a possible D gene is TRBD1 (5 bases). V was clipped by 5 bases and J by 6 bases, with 20 bases between them. CDR3 length: 15 residues. CDR1 and CDR2 from the germline V gene are SGHTA and FQGTGA. The CDR3 region has the DNA TGTGCCAGCAGCCCAGGGCTCCGAAGTAGCCCCGAGCAGTACTTC. Protein sequence: CASSPGLRSSPEQYF.

The chain recombines TRBV6-5 with TRBJ1-4, with TRBD1 identical over 7 bases. CDR3 size: 15 residues. From germline, CDR1 is MNHEY and CDR2 SVGAGI. The J segment lost 4 bases and the V segment lost 7 bases, leaving 9 bases of the junction unmatched. In DNA form, the CDR3 reads TGTGCCAGCACTAGAGGGGACAGCCGTAATGAAAAACTGTTTTTT. Translated, it gives CASTRGDSRNEKLFF.

The J gene is TRBJ1-1, the V gene TRBV30, with D hard to call. V lost 2 bases and J 2 bases, leaving 3 bases between the germline ends. The CDR3 consists of 11 residues. Germline values: CDR1 GTSNPN, CDR2 SVGIG (reference sequence). The CDR3 reads CAWSLNTEAFF. CDR3 nucleotides: TGTGCCTGGAGTTTAAACACTGAAGCTTTCTTT.

The chain links TRBV7-9 to TRBJ1-1, with D maybe TRBD1 (5 bases). Per germline, CDR1 SEHNR and CDR2 FQNEAQ (reference sequence). The CDR3 has 16 amino acids. The ends were cut back, 7 bases at V and 0 bases at J, with 18 bases in the middle. The CDR3 DNA is TGTGCCAGCATGTTCGGGGGAAGAGGATTGAACACTGAAGCTTTCTTT. Translated, it gives CASMFGGRGLNTEAFF.

The chain recombines TRBV6-5 with TRBJ1-1; TRBD1 is a possible D gene (6 bases). V was shortened by 6 bases and J by 7 bases, with 18 bases between the two germline ends. The CDR3 length is 14 residues. Germline CDR1 is MNHEY and CDR2 is SVGAGI. CDR3 protein: CASRVTRTGFEAFF. CDR3 DNA sequence: TGTGCCAGCAGAGTTACGAGAACAGGGTTTGAAGCTTTCTTT.

The V call is TRBV10-1, the J call TRBJ1-1; D remains unclear. Trimming pared 3 bases from V and 5 bases from J, leaving 19 bases between. Germline CDR1 WNHNN, CDR2 SYGVQD (reference sequence). The CDR3 length is 16 residues. CDR3 in amino acids: CASSDVRRRGTTEAFF. CDR3 coding DNA: TGCGCCAGCAGTGACGTAAGGCGGCGGGGAACAACTGAAGCTTTCTTT.

Here the CDR3 DNA reads TGCGCCAGCAGCCCGTCGAGGGGGGGCCTCTCTGGAAACACCATATATTTT. Its translation is CASSPSRGGLSGNTIYF. V and J are TRBV5-1 and TRBJ1-3; maybe TRBD1 (6 bases). Germline V CDR1 and CDR2: SGHRS, YFSETQ. Trimming took off 4 bases at V and 0 bases at J, with 17 bases between the two ends. There are 17 residues in the CDR3.

This clone appeared once. The chain employs TRBV19 and TRBJ2-5; possibly TRBD2 for D (5 bases). CDR1 LNHDA and CDR2 SQIVND come from the germline V gene (reference sequence). V gave up 3 bases and J gave up 11 bases, with 19 bases separating them. The CDR3 has 14 residues. CDR3 loop: CASSIEDSSDEQYF. CDR3 coding DNA: TGTGCCAGTAGTATTGAGGACTCCTCTGATGAGCAGTACTTC.

The V gene is TRBV6-5, the J gene TRBJ2-7; 9 nucleotides line up with TRBD2. Losses at the gene ends were 6 bases for V and 7 bases for J; bases not matched to a gene: 7. In germline, CDR1 is MNHEY, CDR2 SVGAGI. CDR3 length: 13 residues. CDR3 in DNA: TGTGCCAGCAGGGCTAGCGGGATTAAAGAGCAGTACTTC. Amino acid sequence: CASRASGIKEQYF.

The chain recombines TRBV28 with TRBJ1-1; the match to TRBD1 covers 8 bases. From germline, CDR1 is MDHEN and CDR2 SYDVKM. The CDR3 extends over 13 amino acids. Germline trimming cut 6 bases from V and 3 bases from J; bases unmatched to any gene: 3. In DNA form, the CDR3 reads TGTGCCAGCAGGGACAGGGTCGACACTGAAGCTTTCTTT. Its protein is CASRDRVDTEAFF.

The DNA of the CDR3 is TGTGCCAGCAGTTTAACGACAGGGAGCTATGGCTACACCTTC. Translated, it gives CASSLTTGSYGYTF. The chain combines TRBV28 with TRBJ1-2; 7 positions agree with TRBD1. Germline assignment: CDR1 MDHEN and CDR2 SYDVKM. CDR3 length: 14 amino acids. V trimming: 2 bases; J trimming: 4 bases; junction bases outside the gene matches: 4.

The V call is TRBV7-8, the J call TRBJ1-5; no clear D gene. V was cut by 2 bases and J by 7 bases, with 15 bases left in between. Germline values: CDR1 SGHVS, CDR2 FQNEAQ. The CDR3 totals 15 residues. CDR3 DNA sequence: TGTGCCAGCAGCTTAAAATTTGAGCTGGAGCAGCCCCAGCATTTT. It translates to CASSLKFELEQPQHF.

The rearrangement joins TRBV19 to TRBJ2-7; 10 nucleotides align to TRBD2. The CDR3 contains 18 residues. The V gene end was trimmed by 6 bases and the J gene end by 0 bases; junction bases not matched to a gene: 14. Per the germline V gene, CDR1 is LNHDA and CDR2 is SQIVND (reference sequence). The CDR3: CASSPTGSGRPLSYEQYF. DNA for the CDR3: TGTGCCAGTAGCCCTACGGGTAGCGGGAGGCCTCTCTCCTACGAGCAGTACTTC.

The chain has TRBV19 and TRBJ1-1; D might be TRBD1 (6 bases). Germline values: CDR1 LNHDA, CDR2 SQIVND (reference sequence). V was trimmed by 6 bases and J by 0 bases, leaving 11 bases between them. CDR3 length: 14 amino acids. This CDR3 is CASSVRGVNTEAFF. DNA of the CDR3: TGTGCCAGTAGCGTCAGGGGCGTGAACACTGAAGCTTTCTTT.

The chain links TRBV28 to TRBJ1-2; TRBD1 matches at 9 bases. Trimming cost V 2 bases and J 7 bases; bases outside gene matches: 5. The germline CDR1 and CDR2 sequences are MDHEN and SYDVKM. CDR3 size: 14 residues. The CDR3 DNA reads as TGTGCCAGCAGTTTAAACGACAGGGGGAGTGGCTACACCTTC. Translating it yields CASSLNDRGSGYTF.

This clone was picked up one time. The J gene is TRBJ1-5, the V gene TRBV7-2; D is unresolved. Germline CDR1 and CDR2: SGHTA and FQGNSA. This CDR3 has 16 amino acids. The V end was cut by 1 base, the J end by 4 bases, with 14 bases between. The CDR3 loop is CASSLGSGIQNQPQHF. CDR3 coding DNA: TGTGCCAGCAGCTTAGGTTCGGGGATTCAGAATCAGCCCCAGCATTTT.

The chain employs TRBV9 and TRBJ1-2; TRBD1 might be the D (5 bases). Trimming shortened V by 0 bases and J by 2 bases, and 8 bases separated the two germline ends. This CDR3 contains 14 residues. Germline V gene lookup returns CDR1 SGDLS and CDR2 YYNGEE. The CDR3 loop is CASSVGAGNYGYTF. Written as DNA, the CDR3 is TGTGCCAGCAGCGTAGGGGCAGGGAACTATGGCTACACCTTC. Filled out from reference TRBV9 and TRBJ1-2, the complete variable domain reads DSGVTQTPKHLITATGQRVTLRCSPRSGDLSVYWYQQSLDQGLQFLIQYYNGEERAKGNILERFSAQQFPDLHSELNLSSLELGDSALYFCASSVGAGNYGYTFGSGTRLTVV.

The chain couples TRBV9 to TRBJ2-2; D is unresolved. CDR1 and CDR2 (germline): SGDLS, YYNGEE. The CDR3 is 14 residues long. The ends were cut back, 0 bases at V and 5 bases at J, with 8 bases in the middle. CDR3 region: CASSVAPQTGELFF. The CDR3 DNA reads TGTGCCAGCAGCGTAGCTCCGCAGACCGGGGAGCTGTTTTTT.

In nucleotides, the CDR3 is TGCGCCAGCAGCCAGGACTGGATTCTCTCCTACAATGAGCAGTTCTTC. This gives the protein CASSQDWILSYNEQFF. The chain joins TRBV4-3 to TRBJ2-1; possible D gene TRBD2, 5 bases. V was cut by 3 bases and J by 0 bases, with 12 bases left in between. Germline V gene sequence: CDR1 LGHNA, CDR2 YSLEER. The CDR3 spans 16 residues.